This T cell receptor (beta chain) was observed in a study of CD8 T cells in Susac syndrome (dated by TCRdb to about 2019). The study in broad terms: Whether CD8+ T cell activation and differentiation in Susac syndrome was antigen driven was tested using repertoire sequencing. On the study overall, not on this receptor specifically: The TCR sequencing and HLA analysis was acknowledged to have included a relatively small number of individuals.

RNA was extracted using the RNeasy kit, and about 0.45 to 1 ug of the RNA was reverse transcribed with random hexamers. The immunoSEQ multiplex PCR assay, which covers 54 Vbeta and 13 Jbeta segments, was used to amplify TCR beta CDR3 regions. PCR amplification bias was corrected by using a synthetic template baseline for primer optimization and computational correction. In the paper's pipeline: Reads were annotated to V, D and J genes per IMGT and analyzed with immunoSEQ Analyzer, keeping only productive sequences. To calculate clonality, Shannon entropy was normalized by log2 of the number of productive unique sequences and then subtracted from one. For each patient and control, public and private clones were evaluated within the 100 most prevalent clones. Susac-specific clones were defined as absent from healthy and MS cohorts, 850 to 1,300 published viral clones and other ImmuneACCESS disease sequences. TCRdb itself trimmed the public reads at Q25 with fastp, ran MiXCR and retained productive beta chains. Each entry is one CDR3 protein sequence, shown with its most common DNA and genes. These V and J calls are TCRdb output, not the study's own analysis. This sample is represented by 100,000 to 150,000 distinct CDR3 sequences; around 94% of them were singletons. 0.093% of the sample is in the top ten clones.

This clonotype occurred once. Its cognate antigen has yet to be identified. It has no much larger one-base neighbor in the sample; base qualities were not kept. One read yields weak evidence. The germline V gene (reference sequence) supplies CDR1 DFQATT and CDR2 SNEGSKA. The junction shows trimming of 2 bases on V and 6 bases on J, and the gene matches do not reach 8 bases of it. The CDR3 starts with the cysteine, ends with the phenylalanine, and has 15 residues. Just CDR3 DNA is preserved here, 45 bases in frame from base 1. Peripheral blood CD8+ and CD4+ T cells from healthy donors, Susac syndrome patients and multiple sclerosis patients were profiled using high-throughput TCR beta sequencing. Multiple sclerosis controls were treatment-naive patients with stable or active relapsing-remitting disease fulfilling revised McDonald criteria. Bulk CD8+ and CD4+ T cells were purified by magnetic negative isolation, whereas CD8+ TEMRA cells were enriched by FACS. Blood was drawn into EDTA tubes, processed within 24 hours, and PBMCs were isolated by density gradient centrifugation. PBMCs intended for TCR sequencing were cryopreserved in liquid nitrogen and thawed later in a water bath at 37 degrees C. The sorted or isolated CD4+, CD8+ and CD8+ TEMRA cells had a purity of 90% or higher.

Sequenced input: CD4+ T cells from PBMCs. Recombination linked TRBV20-1 to TRBJ1-2, with 11 junctional bases fitting TRBD1. This receptor was taken from a human donor with multiple sclerosis. The bases are TGCAGTGCTAGATCCTGGACAGGGGGCGCGGATGGCTACACCTTC. Its protein product is CSARSWTGGADGYTF.